A single sample is the source of the 8 T cell receptor beta chains below, sequenced in a study of T cells in localized non-small cell lung cancer. Produced via immunoSEQ multiplex PCR; TCRdb's table is partial and in-frame only. The top ten clones hold more than 5.5% of a sample with about 33,000 clones, about 92% of them seen once. Sequences were derived from peripheral blood, sampled before any cancer treatment. All receptors derive from a female donor at least 60 years old with stage I lung adenocarcinoma.

The chain combines TRBV28 with TRBJ1-6; D unresolved. V was clipped by 2 bases and J by 7 bases, with 6 bases between them. The CDR3 contains 13 residues. Germline loops: CDR1 MDHEN, CDR2 SYDVKM. This CDR3 is CASSLVPNSPLHF. DNA for the CDR3: TGTGCCAGCAGTTTAGTTCCCAATTCACCCCTCCACTTT.

The V and J genes are TRBV19 and TRBJ2-3; the match to TRBD2 covers 11 bases. This CDR3 comprises 16 residues. V shed 3 bases, J shed 8 bases, and the junction held 10 bases outside the gene matches. Germline CDR1 LNHDA, CDR2 SQIVND (reference sequence). CDR3 DNA: TGTGCCAGTAGTATGGTGGTTAGCGGGGGGGCTGGTACGCAGTATTTT. Its protein product is CASSMVVSGGAGTQYF.

Sample share makes this clone medium-sized. The rearrangement links TRBV4-2 to TRBJ2-1; TRBD1 or TRBD2 may be the D gene (6 bases each). CDR1 is LGHNA, CDR2 YNFKEQ, per germline. V was trimmed by 0 bases and J by 6 bases, leaving 15 bases between them. The CDR3 sequence is 16 residues long. The CDR3 spells CASSQDQGTPSNEQFF. Written as DNA, the CDR3 is TGTGCCAGCAGCCAAGATCAGGGGACTCCCTCCAATGAGCAGTTCTTC.

V gene TRBV5-6 combines with J gene TRBJ2-5; 7 nucleotides line up with TRBD1. With 4 bases clipped from V and 1 base from J, the junction kept 7 bases outside the gene matches. The CDR3 runs to 15 residues. CDR1 and CDR2 (germline): SGHDT, YYEEEE. This CDR3 is CASSTTQGIQETQYF. DNA of the CDR3: TGTGCCAGCAGCACAACACAGGGGATCCAAGAGACCCAGTACTTC.

This chain links TRBV6-5 with TRBJ1-6; possibly TRBD1 for D (6 bases). The CDR3 extends over 16 amino acids. V was trimmed by 0 bases and J by 8 bases, leaving 14 bases between them. Germline V gene data show CDR1 as MNHEY and CDR2 as SVGAGI. This CDR3 is CASSYSRQVRDSPLHF. For the CDR3, the DNA is TGTGCCAGCAGTTACTCGCGACAGGTCCGGGATTCACCCCTCCACTTT.

This rearrangement joins TRBV6-1 to TRBJ2-5; TRBD1 agrees at 9 bases. This CDR3 is built from 13 residues. The germline gives CDR1 MNHNS, CDR2 SASEGT. The V and J ends lost 6 bases and 6 bases, in that order; junction bases with no gene match: 5. The CDR3 sequence is CASRGQGEKTQYF. For the CDR3, the DNA is TGTGCCAGCAGGGGACAGGGAGAAAAGACCCAGTACTTC.

The rearrangement joins TRBV10-3 to TRBJ2-5; D gene uncertain. Germline-derived CDR1 and CDR2 are ENHRY and SYGVKD. The CDR3 sequence is 14 residues long. The ends were cut back, 0 bases at V and 4 bases at J, with 9 bases in the middle. The CDR3 nucleotides are TGTGCCATCAGTGAGTCAGGAGCAAGAGAGACCCAGTACTTC. Protein product: CAISESGARETQYF.

The chain carries TRBV5-1 and TRBJ1-1; TRBD1 might be the D (6 bases). The V gene lost 5 bases and the J gene lost 0 bases, with 14 bases spanning the gap. Germline CDR1 and CDR2: SGHRS and YFSETQ. This CDR3 comprises 15 residues. The CDR3: CASSPPDRLNTEAFF. CDR3 coding DNA: TGCGCCAGCAGTCCCCCGGACAGACTGAACACTGAAGCTTTCTTT.